This T cell receptor beta chain was captured by sequencing in a study of blood T cell repertoires in COVID-19 (dated by TCRdb to the early 2020s). Looking at the study overall: Samples covering the acute and convalescent phases of COVID-19 were provided by collaborators in the United States, Italy and Spain. Nearly every sample came with metadata listing a de-identified subject ID, COVID-19 status, age in years and sex. The samples were drawn from the first 160 participants of the ongoing ImmuneRACE study and from about 1,200 subjects provided by 6 global collaborators. A freely available public database, intended as a resource for researchers studying the immune response to SARS-CoV-2, is where the repertoires were released. Where available, HLA class I and class II types were taken from metadata supplied by the sample provider and were not determined by assay-based typing. The material from the prospective study consisted of cDNA or gDNA derived from T cells, B-cell-depleted T cells, or PBMCs. The dataset comprised deeply sampled blood TCRbeta repertoires from subjects exposed to, actively infected with, or recovered from COVID-19. The investigation overall reported the following: The quantity of clinical and demographic metadata differed by source and by participant and was supplied without curation.

CDR1 and CDR2 were assigned from the germline V gene as SGDLS and YYNGEE. From cysteine to phenylalanine, the CDR3 is 15 amino acids long. Left in the record is the CDR3 DNA by itself, 45 bases read in frame from the first base. Relative to germline, V is missing 2 bases and J is missing 3 bases, with 2 bases of the junction outside any gene match. The immunoSEQ Assay, a bias-controlled multiplex PCR, was used to amplify TCRbeta CDR3 regions from genomic DNA. The original pipeline was this. Nucleated cell counts per sample were estimated from amplification of reference gene primers within the assay. To quantify the absolute abundance of each unique TCRbeta CDR3 rearrangement, sequence reads were collapsed and filtered. For each sample, productive Simpson clonality was calculated as the square root of Simpson's diversity index across productive rearrangements. The clones in this table, taken by TCRdb from immuneACCESS, are in-frame only. Not every clone is retained; where verified, under half of the shortfall comes from an unresolved V gene, and the cause of the rest is unknown. The V and J calls and the clone size are those of that table, but D and trimming were determined from the DNA. The sample contains almost 300,000 clones, around 90% of them found a single time. The ten largest clones represent about 1.2% of the sample.

The collaborating institutions used their own protocols to collect whole blood in K2EDTA tubes. For TCRbeta analysis, collaborator samples were shipped as frozen whole blood, as isolated PBMCs, or as DNA extracted from either sample type. This clone was seen only once. This clone's antigen is unknown. Base-call qualities are not available, and no considerably larger clone is one nucleotide away. The sample has other DNA sequences that encode this CDR3 too. The clonotype was recovered from a man between 65 and 79 years old with acute or convalescent COVID-19. Sequenced: peripheral blood. The chain uses TRBV9 and TRBJ2-2; 9 central nucleotides agree with TRBD2. The CDR3 is CASSVSGGYTGELFF. The DNA sequence reads TGTGCCAGCAGCGTTAGCGGGGGATACACCGGGGAGCTGTTTTTT.